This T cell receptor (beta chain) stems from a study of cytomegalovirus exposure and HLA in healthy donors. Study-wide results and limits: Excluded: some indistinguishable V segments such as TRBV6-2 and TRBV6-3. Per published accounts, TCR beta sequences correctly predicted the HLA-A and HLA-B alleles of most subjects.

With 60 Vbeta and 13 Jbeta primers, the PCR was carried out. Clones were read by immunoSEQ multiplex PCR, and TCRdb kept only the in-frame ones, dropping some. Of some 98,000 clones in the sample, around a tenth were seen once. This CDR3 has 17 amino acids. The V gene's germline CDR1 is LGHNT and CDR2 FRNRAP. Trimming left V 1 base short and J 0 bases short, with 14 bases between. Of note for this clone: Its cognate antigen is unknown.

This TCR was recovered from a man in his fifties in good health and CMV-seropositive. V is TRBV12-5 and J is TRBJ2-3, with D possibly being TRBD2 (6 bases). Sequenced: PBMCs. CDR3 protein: CASGLGLSGTSTDTQYF. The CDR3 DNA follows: TGTGCTAGTGGTTTGGGACTTAGCGGAACTAGCACAGATACGCAGTATTTT.